This T cell receptor beta chain was found in a study of blood T cells in healthy people across ages. Findings of the study overall: There was a strong correlation between TCR beta diversity and naive T cell percentage.

Germline V gene data show CDR1 as LGHDT and CDR2 as YNNKEL (reference sequence). V was pared by 4 bases and J by 1 base, with 17 bases of the junction left unmatched. The CDR3 loop spans 19 amino acids. This clonotype appeared a few times. No antigen is known for it. Primed by a sample-barcoded 5' primer and a J-beta primer mix, a second PCR proceeded for 7 to 11 cycles. Each CDR3 protein gets one entry after TCRdb re-called the 5' RACE reads with MiXCR. The sample contains roughly 700,000 distinct CDR3 sequences, about 52% of which appear only once. This sequence joins TRBV3-1 and TRBJ2-3; 7 bases line up with TRBD2. This TCR was recovered from a woman aged 55 to 70 in good health. Sequencing input: blood. CDR3 sequence: CASSLRIRSGTFGTDTQYF. For the CDR3, the DNA is TGTGCCAGCAGCCTCCGCATTAGGAGCGGGACTTTCGGCACAGATACGCAGTATTTT.